Shown below are 2 T cell receptor beta chains from a single sample sequenced in a study of CD8+CD57+ T cells in acquired aplastic anemia. Genomic DNA was employed as the template in profiling TCR beta VDJ and CDR3. TCRdb ran MiXCR on the reads and lists one entry per CDR3 protein. The table lists about 200,000 distinct CDR3 sequences, under 55% of them singletons. Patients picked for sequencing had shown CD8+CD57+ cell expansion detected by flow cytometry. What was sequenced was sorted CD4+, CD8+, or CD8+CD57+ T cells (not recorded which) from PBMCs. All receptors come from a human donor with aplastic anemia.

The chain has TRBV19 and TRBJ1-2; D is possibly TRBD1 (6 bases). CDR1 is LNHDA, CDR2 SQIVND, per germline (reference sequence). This CDR3 contains 13 residues. V lost 5 bases, J lost 1 base, and 8 bases lay in between. CDR3 residues: CASSYRDNYGYTF. CDR3 coding DNA: TGTGCCAGTAGTTACAGGGATAACTATGGCTACACCTTC.

A word on this clonotype: A much larger clone differs from this one at a single base, so this may be a read error. V usage is TRBV12-3 or TRBV12-4 and J usage is TRBJ2-1, with 8 bases aligning to TRBD2. CDR3 length equals 14 residues. Trimming removed 6 bases from V and 7 bases from J; junction bases left unmatched: 8. The CDR3 spells CASSQSGGVNEQFF. CDR3 nucleotide sequence: TGTGCCAGCAGCCAGAGCGGGGGCGTAAATGAGCAGTTCTTC.